This T cell receptor (beta chain) is from a study of T cell changes during pregnancy in multiple sclerosis. Produced via immunoSEQ multiplex PCR; TCRdb's table is partial and in-frame only. The sample lists fewer than 90,000 clones, approximately 95% occurring once. CDR3 size: 16 residues. Germline V lookup: CDR1 SEHNR, CDR2 FQNEAQ (reference sequence). Trimming stripped 10 bases from V and 2 bases from J, with 24 bases between. This chain joins TRBV7-9 and TRBJ2-7, with D perhaps matching TRBD2 (6 bases). This specimen consisted of peripheral blood, obtained after pregnancy. The receptor was isolated from a female donor in good health, enrolled as a control in a pregnancy study. The CDR3 sequence is CATSQGPRRGTYEQYF. The CDR3 DNA reads TGTGCCACATCGCAGGGACCACGCCGGGGGACCTACGAGCAGTACTTC. The full variable domain, its missing parts supplied by reference TRBV7-9 and TRBJ2-7, is DTGVSQNPRHKITKRGQNVTFRCDPISEHNRLYWYRQTLGQGPEFLTYFQNEAQLEKSRLLSDRFSAERPKGSFSTLEIQRTEQGDSAMYLCATSQGPRRGTYEQYFGPGTRLTVT.